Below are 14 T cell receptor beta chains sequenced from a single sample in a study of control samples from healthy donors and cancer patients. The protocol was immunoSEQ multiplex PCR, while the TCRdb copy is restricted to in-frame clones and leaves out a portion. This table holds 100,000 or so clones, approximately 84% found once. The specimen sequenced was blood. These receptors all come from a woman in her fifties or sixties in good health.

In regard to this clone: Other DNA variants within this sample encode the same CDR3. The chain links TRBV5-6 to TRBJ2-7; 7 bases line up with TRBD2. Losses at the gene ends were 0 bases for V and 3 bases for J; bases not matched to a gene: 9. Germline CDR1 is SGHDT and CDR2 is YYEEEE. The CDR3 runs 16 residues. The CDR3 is CASSLGRGDVGYEQYV. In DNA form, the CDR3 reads TGTGCCAGCAGCTTGGGTCGGGGGGATGTTGGCTACGAGCAGTACGTC.

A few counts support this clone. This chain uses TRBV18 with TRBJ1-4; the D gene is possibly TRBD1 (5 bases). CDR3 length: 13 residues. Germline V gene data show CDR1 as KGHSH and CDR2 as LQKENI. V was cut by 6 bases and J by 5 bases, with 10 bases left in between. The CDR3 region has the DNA TGTGCCAGCTCCCTCGACAGCAATGAAAAACTGTTTTTT. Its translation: CASSLDSNEKLFF.

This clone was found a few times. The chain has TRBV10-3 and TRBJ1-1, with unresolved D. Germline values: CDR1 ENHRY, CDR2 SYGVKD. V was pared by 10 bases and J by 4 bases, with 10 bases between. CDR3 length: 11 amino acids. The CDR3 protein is CATRFFTEAFF. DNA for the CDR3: TGTGCCACTCGGTTCTTCACTGAAGCTTTCTTT.

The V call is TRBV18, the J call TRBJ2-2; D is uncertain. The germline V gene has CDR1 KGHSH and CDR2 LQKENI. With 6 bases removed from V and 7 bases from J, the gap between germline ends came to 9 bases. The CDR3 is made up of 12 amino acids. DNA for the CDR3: TGTGCCAGCTCCTACTACGACGGGGAGCTGTTTTTT. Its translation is CASSYYDGELFF.

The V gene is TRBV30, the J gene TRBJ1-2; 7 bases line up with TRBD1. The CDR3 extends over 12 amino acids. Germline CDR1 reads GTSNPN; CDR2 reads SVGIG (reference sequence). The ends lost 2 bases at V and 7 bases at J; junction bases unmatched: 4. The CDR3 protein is CAWSRQGGGYTF. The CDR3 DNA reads TGTGCCTGGAGTCGGCAGGGGGGTGGCTACACCTTC. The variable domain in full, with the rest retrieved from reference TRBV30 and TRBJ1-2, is SQTIHQWPATLVQPVGSPLSLECTVEGTSNPNLYWYRQAAGRGLQLLFYSVGIGQISSEVPQNLSASRPQDRQFILSSKKLLLSDSGFYLCAWSRQGGGYTFGSGTRLTVV.

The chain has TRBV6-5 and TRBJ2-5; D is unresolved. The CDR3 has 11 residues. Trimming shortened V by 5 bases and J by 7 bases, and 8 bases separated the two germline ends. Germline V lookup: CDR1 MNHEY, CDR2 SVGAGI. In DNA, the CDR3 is TGTGCCAGCAGTAAGACTGGGACCCAGTACTTC. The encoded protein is CASSKTGTQYF.

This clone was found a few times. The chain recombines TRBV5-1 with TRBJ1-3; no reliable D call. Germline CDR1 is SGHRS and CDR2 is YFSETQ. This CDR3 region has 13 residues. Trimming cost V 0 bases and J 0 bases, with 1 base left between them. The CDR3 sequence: CASSLASGNTIYF. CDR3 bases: TGCGCCAGCAGCTTGGCCTCTGGAAACACCATATATTTT.

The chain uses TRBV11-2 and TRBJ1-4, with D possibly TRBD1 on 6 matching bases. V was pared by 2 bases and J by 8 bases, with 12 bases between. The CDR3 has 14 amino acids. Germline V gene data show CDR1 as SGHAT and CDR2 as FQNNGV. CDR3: CASSLYEGGEKLFF. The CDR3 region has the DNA TGTGCCAGCAGCTTATACGAGGGGGGCGAAAAACTGTTTTTT. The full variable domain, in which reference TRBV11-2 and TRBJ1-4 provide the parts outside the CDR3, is EAGVAQSPRYKIIEKRQSVAFWCNPISGHATLYWYQQILGQGPKLLIQFQNNGVVDDSQLPKDRFSAERLKGVDSTLKIQPAKLEDSAVYLCASSLYEGGEKLFFGSGTQLSVL.

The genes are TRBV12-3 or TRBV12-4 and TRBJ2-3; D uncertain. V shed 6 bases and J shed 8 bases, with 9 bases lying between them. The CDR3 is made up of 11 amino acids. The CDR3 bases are TGTGCCAGCAGGGGGTTGGTTACGCAGTATTTT. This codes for CASRGLVTQYF.

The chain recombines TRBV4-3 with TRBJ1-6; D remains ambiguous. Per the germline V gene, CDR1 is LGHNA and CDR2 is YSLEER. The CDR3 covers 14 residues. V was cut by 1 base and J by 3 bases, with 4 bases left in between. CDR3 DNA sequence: TGCGCCAGCAGCCAAGCCATCTATAATTCACCCCTCCACTTT. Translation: CASSQAIYNSPLHF.

CDR3 nucleotides: TGTGCCAGCAGCCAGAGACTAGCCCTGAGCTCCTACAATGAGCAGTTCTTC. Residues: CASSQRLALSSYNEQFF. This chain joins TRBV5-6 and TRBJ2-1; the match to TRBD2 covers 7 bases. This CDR3 has 17 residues. The V gene end was trimmed by 4 bases and the J gene end by 0 bases; junction bases not matched to a gene: 10. Germline CDR1 reads SGHDT; CDR2 reads YYEEEE.

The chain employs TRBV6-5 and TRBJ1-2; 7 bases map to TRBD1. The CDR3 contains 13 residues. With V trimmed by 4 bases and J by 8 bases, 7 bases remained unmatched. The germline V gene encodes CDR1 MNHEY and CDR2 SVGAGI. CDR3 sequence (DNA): TGTGCCAGCAGTTCCCAGGGGGTCGGGGGCTACACCTTC. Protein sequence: CASSSQGVGGYTF.

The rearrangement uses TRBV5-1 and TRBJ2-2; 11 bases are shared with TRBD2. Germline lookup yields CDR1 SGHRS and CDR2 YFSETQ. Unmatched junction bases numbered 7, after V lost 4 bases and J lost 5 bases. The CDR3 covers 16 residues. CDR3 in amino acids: CASSQGLAELTGELFF. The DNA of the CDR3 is TGCGCCAGCAGCCAGGGACTAGCGGAGCTAACCGGGGAGCTGTTTTTT. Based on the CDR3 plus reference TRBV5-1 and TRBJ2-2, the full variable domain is KAGVTQTPRYLIKTRGQQVTLSCSPISGHRSVSWYQQTPGQGLQFLFEYFSETQRNKGNFPGRFSGRQFSNSRSEMNVSTLELGDSALYLCASSQGLAELTGELFFGEGSRLTVL.

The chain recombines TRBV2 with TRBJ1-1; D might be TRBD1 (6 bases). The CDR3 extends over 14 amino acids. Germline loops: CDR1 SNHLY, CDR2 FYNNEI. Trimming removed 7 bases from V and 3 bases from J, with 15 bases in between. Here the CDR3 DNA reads TGTGCCAGCACCACGGAACAGGGAGACACTGAAGCTTTCTTT. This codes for CASTTEQGDTEAFF.